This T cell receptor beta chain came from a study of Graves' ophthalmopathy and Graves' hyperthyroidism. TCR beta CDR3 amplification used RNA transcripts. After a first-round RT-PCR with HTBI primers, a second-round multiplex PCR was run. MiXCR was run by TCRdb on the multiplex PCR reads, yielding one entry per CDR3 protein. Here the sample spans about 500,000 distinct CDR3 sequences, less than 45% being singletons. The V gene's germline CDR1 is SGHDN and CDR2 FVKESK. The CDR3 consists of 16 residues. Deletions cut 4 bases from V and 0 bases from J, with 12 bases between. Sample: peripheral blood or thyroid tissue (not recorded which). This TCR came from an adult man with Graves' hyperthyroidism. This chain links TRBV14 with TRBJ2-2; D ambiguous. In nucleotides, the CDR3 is TGTGCCAGCAGCCTCGAGGTGAACACGAACACCGGGGAGCTGTTTTTT. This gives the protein CASSLEVNTNTGELFF.